One sample yielded the 26 T cell receptor beta chains listed below, sequenced in a study of shared clonotypes between healthy human individuals. Here immunoSEQ multiplex PCR was the method, and the copy in TCRdb shows in-frame clones only, minus some. The sample contains 2 million to 2.5 million clones, roughly 90% of which appear only once. What was sequenced was naive CD4+ T cells from PBMCs. The subset here: CD45RA+ positively selected. The receptors were gathered from a man younger than 35 in good health. Some clones in this sample may be carry-over from other donors' samples.

The chain employs TRBV7-9 and TRBJ1-4; D perhaps matches TRBD1 (5 bases). The germline V and J ends were trimmed by 3 bases and 7 bases, with 18 bases remaining between them. The CDR3 is 16 amino acids. The germline gives CDR1 SEHNR, CDR2 FQNEAQ (reference sequence). CDR3 in amino acids: CASSFLDKALREKLFF. The DNA of the CDR3 is TGTGCCAGCAGCTTCCTGGACAAGGCCCTTCGTGAAAAACTGTTTTTT.

The chain is built from TRBV6-5 and TRBJ2-7, with 9 bases that match TRBD1. The CDR3 runs 15 residues. The V segment lost 0 bases and the J segment 6 bases; nucleotides outside the gene matches: 6. The germline gives CDR1 MNHEY, CDR2 SVGAGI. Here the CDR3 reads CASSYSRDRAVEQYF. The CDR3 DNA is TGTGCCAGCAGTTACTCCCGGGACAGGGCGGTCGAGCAGTACTTC.

The V call is TRBV7-2, the J call TRBJ1-1; no firm D call. Between the trimmed V and J ends, which lost 0 bases and 2 bases, there was a span of 7 bases. This CDR3 contains 14 residues. The germline V gene has CDR1 SGHTA and CDR2 FQGNSA. The CDR3 is CASSLAWINTEAFF. The CDR3 DNA sequence: TGTGCCAGCAGCTTAGCTTGGATAAACACTGAAGCTTTCTTT.

The chain is built from TRBV30 and TRBJ2-1, with TRBD1 identical over 8 bases. The germline V gene has CDR1 GTSNPN and CDR2 SVGIG (reference sequence). V dropped 4 bases and J dropped 7; count of bases not matched to a gene: 12. This CDR3 spans 15 amino acids. The CDR3 bases are TGTGCCTGGATGGTCGGGTCAGGGGGCGGGAATGAGCAGTTCTTC. This codes for CAWMVGSGGGNEQFF.

This chain uses TRBV7-2 with TRBJ2-3; D not resolved. The germline V gene encodes CDR1 SGHTA and CDR2 FQGNSA. CDR3 size: 14 residues. Trimming removed 2 bases at V and 4 bases at J, with 10 bases between. The CDR3 is CASSLWESSDTQYF. DNA for the CDR3: TGTGCCAGCAGCTTATGGGAAAGCTCAGATACGCAGTATTTT.

The V call is TRBV4-1, the J call TRBJ2-2; 9 bases are a match to TRBD2. This CDR3 is 19 amino acids long. With 1 base clipped from V and 4 bases from J, the junction kept 13 bases outside the gene matches. CDR1 and CDR2 (germline): MGHRA, YSYEKL. CDR3 bases: TGCGCCAGCAGCCAAGTTACTAGCGGGCGGAGAATGGGCACCGGGGAGCTGTTTTTT. This translates into CASSQVTSGRRMGTGELFF.

J is TRBJ1-5 and V is TRBV4-2, with D possibly being TRBD1 (6 bases). This CDR3 has 15 residues. The ends were cut back, 2 bases at V and 3 bases at J, with 11 bases in the middle. The germline gives CDR1 LGHNA, CDR2 YNFKEQ. In DNA form, the CDR3 reads TGTGCCAGCAGCCAACCAGGGGAAGTCAATCAGCCCCAGCATTTT. Amino acid sequence: CASSQPGEVNQPQHF.

There are a few counts of this clone. This chain links TRBV5-1 with TRBJ2-6, with 7 bases lining up with TRBD1. Germline lookup yields CDR1 SGHRS and CDR2 YFSETQ. This CDR3 contains 17 residues. J gave up 0 bases and V 0 bases, and 3 bases lay outside the gene matches. The CDR3 DNA sequence: TGCGCCAGCAGCTTGGGACAGGGAAACTCTGGGGCCAACGTCCTGACTTTC. Translated, it gives CASSLGQGNSGANVLTF.

The chain combines TRBV5-1 with TRBJ2-7, with D possibly TRBD2 on 6 matching bases. Per the germline V gene, CDR1 is SGHRS and CDR2 is YFSETQ. V was cut by 2 bases and J by 2 bases, with 11 bases left in between. There are 14 residues in the CDR3. The CDR3 DNA is TGCGCCAGCAGCTTTGTGGAGCGGGCCTACGAGCAGTACTTC. It specifies CASSFVERAYEQYF.

The genes are TRBV28 and TRBJ2-7; D is uncertain. The CDR3 length is 13 residues. Germline V gene sequence: CDR1 MDHEN, CDR2 SYDVKM. The ends were cut back, 5 bases at V and 4 bases at J, with 12 bases in the middle. CDR3 amino acids: CASSVPTNYEQYF. DNA for the CDR3: TGTGCCAGCAGTGTGCCGACCAATTACGAGCAGTACTTC.

The V call is TRBV5-1, the J call TRBJ2-5; D uncertain. The V end lost 1 base, the J end lost 2 bases, and 9 bases lay between the germline ends. CDR1 is SGHRS and CDR2 is YFSETQ in the germline V gene. The CDR3 sequence is 14 residues long. The DNA of the CDR3 is TGCGCCAGCAGCTTGCAGGCAGGTCAAGAGACCCAGTACTTC. It specifies CASSLQAGQETQYF.

The CDR3 reads CASSLAQSSYEQYF. The CDR3 region has the DNA TGTGCCAGCAGCTTGGCGCAGAGCTCCTACGAGCAGTACTTC. V usage is TRBV7-8 and J usage is TRBJ2-7; D remains ambiguous. The CDR3 sequence is 14 residues long. Germline V lookup: CDR1 SGHVS, CDR2 FQNEAQ. V dropped 3 bases and J dropped 0 bases, with 9 bases sitting between them.

The genes are TRBV6-1 and TRBJ1-4; D unresolved. Germline V gene sequence: CDR1 MNHNS, CDR2 SASEGT. The CDR3 sequence is 13 residues long. The V and J ends lost 4 bases and 4 bases respectively, with 7 bases between them. CDR3 nucleotide sequence: TGTGCCAGCAGTGGGGTCAATAATGAAAAACTGTTTTTT. Its translation: CASSGVNNEKLFF.

This chain uses TRBV7-3 with TRBJ2-1; D possibly corresponds to TRBD1 (5 bases). Germline V gene data show CDR1 as SGHTA and CDR2 as FQGTGA. The V end was cut by 4 bases, the J end by 1 base, with 14 bases between. This CDR3 spans 16 amino acids. The CDR3 loop reads CASSSMDTKSYNEQFF. The CDR3 bases are TGTGCCAGCAGCTCCATGGACACAAAATCCTACAATGAGCAGTTCTTC.

This clone was counted a single time. The chain employs TRBV5-4 and TRBJ1-5; TRBD1 aligns across 7 bases. CDR3 length: 15 amino acids. J was trimmed by 12 bases and V by 4 bases; bases with no gene match: 16. Germline V gene data show CDR1 as SGHNT and CDR2 as YYREEE (reference sequence). CDR3 amino acids: CASSRGGQGGSDQHF. The CDR3 DNA follows: TGTGCCAGCAGCCGTGGTGGCCAGGGGGGATCCGACCAGCATTTT.

This chain links TRBV7-8 with TRBJ1-3; the D is unclear. V shed 0 bases and J shed 1 base, with 7 bases lying between them. The CDR3 consists of 15 residues. CDR1 and CDR2 from the germline V gene are SGHVS and FQNEAQ. The CDR3 nucleotides are TGTGCCAGCAGCTTAGCCGGGAGTTCTGGAAACACCATATATTTT. Translating gives CASSLAGSSGNTIYF. The full variable domain, in which reference TRBV7-8 and TRBJ1-3 provide the parts outside the CDR3, is GAGVSQSPRYKVAKRGQDVALRCDPISGHVSLFWYQQALGQGPEFLTYFQNEAQLDKSGLPSDRFFAERPEGSVSTLKIQRTQQEDSAVYLCASSLAGSSGNTIYFGEGSWLTVV.

This clone was detected only once. The chain combines TRBV27 with TRBJ1-3; 7 bases line up with TRBD1. CDR3 length equals 16 residues. Losses at the gene ends were 5 bases for V and 4 bases for J; bases not matched to a gene: 11. The germline V gene has CDR1 MNHEY and CDR2 SMNVEV (reference sequence). CDR3 sequence reads: CASSKRQGLGGNTIYF. As DNA, the CDR3 is TGTGCCAGCAGTAAACGACAGGGCTTAGGGGGAAACACCATATATTTT.

The chain recombines TRBV30 with TRBJ1-2; D not certain. The CDR3 length is 13 residues. Germline CDR1 GTSNPN, CDR2 SVGIG (reference sequence). With 2 bases removed from V and 9 bases from J, the gap between germline ends came to 16 bases. The CDR3 region is CAWSTGSKVRYTF. Here the CDR3 DNA reads TGTGCCTGGAGTACGGGAAGTAAGGTTCGCTACACCTTC. Looking up the rest from reference TRBV30 and TRBJ1-2 gives the full variable domain: SQTIHQWPATLVQPVGSPLSLECTVEGTSNPNLYWYRQAAGRGLQLLFYSVGIGQISSEVPQNLSASRPQDRQFILSSKKLLLSDSGFYLCAWSTGSKVRYTFGSGTRLTVV.

The gene calls are TRBV6-5 and TRBJ1-1, with a tentative D call TRBD1 (6 bases). Deletions cut 8 bases from V and 3 bases from J, with 13 bases between. Germline assignment: CDR1 MNHEY and CDR2 SVGAGI. CDR3 length: 13 residues. CDR3 loop: CASRFRGDTEAFF. CDR3 DNA: TGTGCCAGCCGGTTTAGGGGGGACACTGAAGCTTTCTTT.

The CDR3 DNA sequence: TGCAGCGTCCCGACCCTCCGGACTAGCGGCTCCTACAATGAGCAGTTCTTC. Translation: CSVPTLRTSGSYNEQFF. This chain uses TRBV29-1 with TRBJ2-1; 10 bases are a match to TRBD2. The V and J ends lost 6 bases and 0 bases, in that order; junction bases with no gene match: 11. Germline-derived CDR1 and CDR2 are SQVTM and ANQGSEA. This CDR3 comprises 17 residues.

The rearrangement uses TRBV7-8 and TRBJ2-3, with 11 bases aligning to TRBD1. CDR3 length: 17 amino acids. CDR1 and CDR2 from the germline V gene are SGHVS and FQNEAQ. Losses at the gene ends were 5 bases for V and 4 bases for J; bases not matched to a gene: 11. CDR3 sequence reads: CASSAHRTGGAADTQYF. The DNA for the CDR3 is TGTGCCAGCAGCGCACATAGGACAGGGGGCGCGGCAGATACGCAGTATTTT.

The chain joins TRBV5-4 to TRBJ1-2, with D hard to call. V lost 0 bases and J lost 0, with 6 bases in between. Germline-derived CDR1 and CDR2 are SGHNT and YYREEE (reference sequence). The CDR3 has 14 amino acids. The CDR3 protein is CASSLVQTNYGYTF. The CDR3 nucleotides read TGTGCCAGCAGCTTGGTACAGACTAACTATGGCTACACCTTC.

As concerns this clone: The same CDR3 arises from other DNA sequences in this sample as well. J is TRBJ2-1 and V is TRBV30, with TRBD2 matching 9 bases. This CDR3 is 14 amino acids long. Germline V CDR1 and CDR2: GTSNPN, SVGIG (reference sequence). The J segment lost 2 bases and the V segment lost 2 bases, leaving 1 base of the junction unmatched. The CDR3 nucleotides read TGTGCCTGGAGTCTAGCGGGGCCCTACAATGAGCAGTTCTTC. Residues: CAWSLAGPYNEQFF.

V and J are TRBV4-1 and TRBJ2-3; no reliable D call. This CDR3 has 17 amino acids. Per germline, CDR1 MGHRA and CDR2 YSYEKL. V lost 0 bases, J lost 4 bases, and 17 bases lay in between. CDR3 sequence: CASSQDMALRGADTQYF. The CDR3 DNA is TGCGCCAGCAGCCAAGATATGGCTCTCCGTGGGGCAGATACGCAGTATTTT.

The chain combines TRBV7-8 with TRBJ2-7; a possible D gene is TRBD2 (6 bases). The CDR3 is 14 residues long. V was pared by 5 bases and J by 1 base, with 12 bases between. The germline V gene encodes CDR1 SGHVS and CDR2 FQNEAQ. The CDR3: CASSKGLSSYEQYF. As DNA, the CDR3 is TGTGCCAGCAGCAAGGGACTGTCTTCCTACGAGCAGTACTTC.

The V and J genes are TRBV6-5 and TRBJ1-2; no firm D call. V lost 4 bases and J lost 2, with 11 bases in between. The CDR3 contains 14 residues. Germline V gene data show CDR1 as MNHEY and CDR2 as SVGAGI. The CDR3 DNA reads as TGTGCCAGCAGTTCGTGGACGGTCAACTATGGCTACACCTTC. The encoded protein is CASSSWTVNYGYTF.